This TCR beta chain was retrieved from a study of cytomegalovirus exposure and HLA in healthy donors. General study findings and limits: The authors enumerated around 150 TCR beta chains as linked to cytomegalovirus.

CDR1 MGHRA and CDR2 YSYEKL come from the germline V gene. The CDR3 contains 14 residues. V was clipped by 1 base and J by 3 bases, with 9 bases between them. Produced via immunoSEQ multiplex PCR; TCRdb's table is partial and in-frame only. The data contain 150,000 to 160,000 clones, around 84% of them singletons. In regard to this clone: What it recognizes is unknown.

This chain connects TRBV4-1 to TRBJ1-2; D possibly corresponds to TRBD1 (6 bases). Source material: PBMCs. This clonotype originated in a human donor in good health. CDR3 sequence: CASSQVPGDYGYTF. CDR3 coding DNA: TGCGCCAGCAGCCAAGTCCCAGGGGACTATGGCTACACCTTC.